This T cell receptor (beta chain) originates from a study of shared clonotypes between healthy human individuals. TCRdb's table, derived via immunoSEQ multiplex PCR, lists solely in-frame clones and lacks some. The sample consists of 2,500,000 or so clones, more than 90% of them appearing once. As regards this clone: This CDR3 is also generated by other DNA sequences in the sample.

The length of the CDR3 is 14 residues. CDR1 SGHAT and CDR2 FQNNGV come from the germline V gene. V lost 3 bases and J lost 1, with 6 bases in between. The origin of this receptor is a man aged 18-30 years in good health. Specimen: naive CD4+ T cells sorted from blood. Subset defined: CD45RA+ positively selected. V and J are TRBV11-2 and TRBJ2-2; tentatively, D is TRBD1 (6 bases). The CDR3 is CASSLTGNTGELFF. The CDR3, as DNA: TGTGCCAGCAGCTTGACAGGGAACACCGGGGAGCTGTTTTTT.